This T cell receptor (beta chain) was captured by sequencing in a study of blood T cell repertoires in COVID-19. This CDR3 contains 13 residues. The V and J ends lost 3 bases and 6 bases respectively, with 10 bases between them. CDR1 is SGHTA, CDR2 FQGNSA, per germline. Produced via immunoSEQ multiplex PCR; TCRdb's table is partial and in-frame only. The sample has about 360,000 clones; about 88% are singletons. The sequence derives from a woman in her sixties or seventies with COVID-19, enrolled during active disease. Material: peripheral blood. This sequence joins TRBV7-2 and TRBJ2-3; D is possibly TRBD1 (6 bases). The CDR3 sequence: CASSFYRADTQYF. CDR3 DNA: TGTGCCAGCAGCTTTTACAGGGCCGATACGCAGTATTTT.